This TCR beta chain is drawn from a study of blood T cell repertoires in COVID-19. On the study more broadly: Spain, Italy and the United States supplied samples that represented acute and convalescent COVID-19. In each case, the material was cDNA or gDNA derived from T cells, B-cell-depleted T cells, or PBMCs.

The CDR3 consists of 11 residues. V lost 3 bases, J lost 5 bases, and 3 bases lay in between. From germline, CDR1 is MNHEY and CDR2 SMNVEV (reference sequence). Source study methods: Estimation of nucleated cell counts was performed using reference gene primer amplification. Only in-frame clones appear in the TCRdb table, and some are missing; sequencing was by immunoSEQ multiplex PCR. For V, J and clone size, that table is used; D and trimming come from the DNA. This repertoire shows 97,000 or so clones, roughly 87% found once; its top ten account for 18%. This clone showed up many times. The sequenced sample was peripheral blood. The V and J genes are TRBV27 and TRBJ2-3; D gene unclear. This receptor was obtained from a man older than 75 with acute or convalescent COVID-19. The CDR3 loop is CASSFLDTQYF. The CDR3 DNA follows: TGTGCCAGCAGTTTTCTAGATACGCAGTATTTT.